Listed here are 32 T cell receptor beta chains from one sample, sequenced in a study of blood T cell repertoires in COVID-19 (dated by TCRdb to about 2020). Library generation was performed with the immunoSEQ multiplex PCR assay. The source is immuneACCESS, and TCRdb retained only in-frame sequences with V and J called. Part of the clones is not carried over; for the studies checked, unresolved V genes explain less than half of this, and the remainder is unexplained. In this sample the table shows around 250,000 clones, 86% of which occur a single time. The ten most abundant clones make up approximately 2.1% of the sample. Sequencing input: peripheral blood. The receptors were gathered from a young man who had recovered from COVID-19.

The rearrangement joins TRBV9 to TRBJ2-5; D unresolved. The CDR3 is 12 residues long. Germline CDR1 reads SGDLS; CDR2 reads YYNGEE. V lost 3 bases and J lost 2, with 5 bases in between. DNA for the CDR3: TGTGCCAGCAGCGATTCACAAGAGACCCAGTACTTC. The encoded protein is CASSDSQETQYF.

Written as DNA, the CDR3 is TGTGCCAGCAGCCCGGGGGTGGAGAACACTGAAGCTTTCTTT. Residues: CASSPGVENTEAFF. V usage is TRBV7-9 and J usage is TRBJ1-1, with D maybe TRBD1 (5 bases). Germline V gene sequence: CDR1 SEHNR, CDR2 FQNEAQ (reference sequence). This CDR3 contains 14 residues. Trimming pared 5 bases from V and 1 base from J, leaving 11 bases between.

J is TRBJ2-5 and V is TRBV19; 8 bases are a match to TRBD2. Germline CDR1 and CDR2: LNHDA and SQIVND (reference sequence). V shed 6 bases and J 4 bases; nucleotides not matched to a gene: 7. This CDR3 comprises 14 residues. CDR3 protein: CASRPRAGGETQYF. The CDR3 nucleotides read TGTGCCAGTAGGCCTCGTGCGGGGGGAGAGACCCAGTACTTC.

The CDR3 protein is CAISEWGQMQPQHF. CDR3 sequence (DNA): TGTGCCATCAGTGAATGGGGACAGATGCAGCCCCAGCATTTT. V is TRBV10-3 and J is TRBJ1-5; 7 nucleotides line up with TRBD1. V lost 3 bases to trimming and J lost 7 bases; unmatched junction nucleotides: 6. Germline V gene sequence: CDR1 ENHRY, CDR2 SYGVKD. This CDR3 region has 14 residues.

The V call is TRBV18, the J call TRBJ2-3, with TRBD2 matching over 8 bases. The CDR3 is made up of 18 amino acids. V was pared by 0 bases and J by 4 bases, with 12 bases of the junction left unmatched. Germline assignment: CDR1 KGHSH and CDR2 LQKENI. The CDR3 bases are TGTGCCAGCTCACCACCGACCCCACTAGCGGCGGGCGCAGATACGCAGTATTTT. This sequence encodes CASSPPTPLAAGADTQYF.

This chain joins TRBV27 and TRBJ1-4, with 7 nucleotides matching TRBD1. This CDR3 is 13 amino acids long. J was trimmed by 9 bases and V by 2 bases; bases with no gene match: 3. Germline-derived CDR1 and CDR2 are MNHEY and SMNVEV (reference sequence). CDR3 coding DNA: TGTGCCAGCAGTTTAGGGGACAGTAAAAAACTGTTTTTT. Translation: CASSLGDSKKLFF.

The chain links TRBV10-3 to TRBJ2-2, with TRBD1 identical over 7 bases. With V trimmed by 3 bases and J by 5 bases, 3 bases remained unmatched. This CDR3 is built from 14 residues. Germline assignment: CDR1 ENHRY and CDR2 SYGVKD. Here the CDR3 DNA reads TGTGCCATCAGTGAACAGGGGACGACCGGGGAGCTGTTTTTT. Protein sequence: CAISEQGTTGELFF.

This chain uses TRBV5-5 with TRBJ1-1; TRBD1 might be the D (6 bases). The germline V gene encodes CDR1 SGHKS and CDR2 YYEKEE (reference sequence). V lost 6 bases, J lost 1 base, and 10 bases lay in between. This CDR3 contains 13 residues. The DNA for the CDR3 is TGTGCCAGCACTAAACAGGGGAACACTGAAGCTTTCTTT. Residues: CASTKQGNTEAFF.

The rearrangement joins TRBV6-5 to TRBJ2-7; D may be TRBD2 (6 bases). Germline-derived CDR1 and CDR2 are MNHEY and SVGAGI. V was clipped by 0 bases and J by 4 bases, with 13 bases between them. This CDR3 has 15 residues. The CDR3 loop is CASSYSSRGDYEQYF. CDR3 DNA: TGTGCCAGCAGTTACTCGTCGCGGGGAGATTACGAGCAGTACTTC.

The chain joins TRBV5-5 to TRBJ2-3; perhaps TRBD1 as D (5 bases). Trimming stripped 5 bases from V and 1 base from J, with 8 bases between. Looked up from germline, CDR1 is SGHKS and CDR2 is YYEKEE (reference sequence). The CDR3 covers 13 residues. CDR3 residues: CASSQGGTDTQYF. The CDR3 nucleotides are TGTGCCAGCAGTCAAGGGGGCACAGATACGCAGTATTTT. Looking up the rest from reference TRBV5-5 and TRBJ2-3 gives the full variable domain: DAGVTQSPTHLIKTRGQQVTLRCSPISGHKSVSWYQQVLGQGPQFIFQYYEKEERGRGNFPDRFSARQFPNYSSELNVNALLLGDSALYLCASSQGGTDTQYFGPGTRLTVL.

The CDR3 spells CASSQDFRGWTQYF. For the CDR3, the DNA is TGCGCCAGCAGCCAAGATTTCCGGGGTTGGACGCAGTATTTT. This rearrangement joins TRBV4-1 to TRBJ2-3, with D maybe TRBD2 (5 bases). Per the germline V gene, CDR1 is MGHRA and CDR2 is YSYEKL. V lost 0 bases and J lost 9, with 13 bases in between. This CDR3 spans 14 amino acids.

This rearrangement joins TRBV9 to TRBJ2-7; the D gene is possibly TRBD2 (7 bases). The germline gives CDR1 SGDLS, CDR2 YYNGEE. The length of the CDR3 is 15 residues. V was trimmed by 0 bases and J by 6 bases, leaving 16 bases between them. CDR3 coding DNA: TGTGCCAGCAGCGTAGAAACGGGGGGCCCCCGCGAGCAGTACTTC. It is translated as CASSVETGGPREQYF. Drawing the rest from reference TRBV9 and TRBJ2-7, the complete variable domain is DSGVTQTPKHLITATGQRVTLRCSPRSGDLSVYWYQQSLDQGLQFLIQYYNGEERAKGNILERFSAQQFPDLHSELNLSSLELGDSALYFCASSVETGGPREQYFGPGTRLTVT.

The V call is TRBV7-2, the J call TRBJ2-7; possibly TRBD1 for D (6 bases). Per germline, CDR1 SGHTA and CDR2 FQGNSA. The V and J ends lost 5 bases and 4 bases respectively, with 12 bases between them. CDR3 length: 13 amino acids. For the CDR3, the DNA is TGTGCCAGCAGCCCCCGCGACAGGTACGAGCAGTACTTC. Amino acid sequence: CASSPRDRYEQYF.

This chain links TRBV5-8 with TRBJ1-2, with D unclear. The CDR3 runs to 17 residues. The V end lost 5 bases, the J end lost 4 bases, and 24 bases lay between the germline ends. In germline, CDR1 is SGHTS, CDR2 YDEGEE. CDR3 nucleotide sequence: TGTGCCAGCAGTATGATGGTTGCAGGACCGGGGTCCTATGGCTACACCTTC. Protein sequence: CASSMMVAGPGSYGYTF.

The rearrangement joins TRBV5-1 to TRBJ2-5, with 9 nucleotides matching TRBD1. The CDR3 spans 17 residues. Germline V CDR1 and CDR2: SGHRS, YFSETQ. V lost 3 bases, J lost 0 bases, and 9 bases stayed unmatched. Here the CDR3 DNA reads TGCGCCAGCAGCTCCGGGACAGGGAGGGGGTACCAAGAGACCCAGTACTTC. This gives the protein CASSSGTGRGYQETQYF.

The chain carries TRBV19 and TRBJ2-2; 8 bases are a match to TRBD1. The CDR3 loop spans 18 amino acids. Germline V gene data show CDR1 as LNHDA and CDR2 as SQIVND (reference sequence). Germline trimming cut 0 bases from V and 1 base from J; bases unmatched to any gene: 7. Written as DNA, the CDR3 is TGTGCCAGTAGTATAGACATACTCGGGACAGGGAACACCGGGGAGCTGTTTTTT. Residues: CASSIDILGTGNTGELFF.

Only one count was recorded for this clone. The genes are TRBV6-5 and TRBJ1-6; possible D gene TRBD1, 6 bases. V lost 4 bases, J lost 13 bases, and 14 bases lay in between. CDR1 MNHEY and CDR2 SVGAGI come from the germline V gene. The CDR3 runs to 13 residues. The CDR3 region is CASSLTEGHPLHF. The CDR3, as DNA: TGTGCCAGCAGTTTAACCGAGGGACATCCCCTCCACTTT.

The chain recombines TRBV5-4 with TRBJ2-5, with D perhaps TRBD1 (7 bases). Deletions cut 6 bases from V and 5 bases from J, with 14 bases between. CDR1 and CDR2 from the germline V gene are SGHNT and YYREEE (reference sequence). The CDR3 has 13 residues. The CDR3 DNA sequence: TGTGCCAGCACCCAGACAGGGAGGGAGACCCAGTACTTC. Translation gives CASTQTGRETQYF.

J is TRBJ2-7 and V is TRBV6-5; D possibly corresponds to TRBD2 (5 bases). This CDR3 has 13 residues. V shed 0 bases and J shed 7 bases, with 10 bases lying between them. Germline assignment: CDR1 MNHEY and CDR2 SVGAGI. CDR3 in DNA: TGTGCCAGCAGTTACTCCCGGGGTTGGGAGCAGTACTTC. Its protein is CASSYSRGWEQYF.

This clone was detected only once. This chain joins TRBV25-1 and TRBJ2-7; 7 nucleotides match TRBD1. Trimming removed 4 bases from V and 2 bases from J; junction bases left unmatched: 11. This CDR3 spans 16 amino acids. Per germline, CDR1 MGHDK and CDR2 SYGVNS. CDR3 in amino acids: CASSATRTGLTYEQYF. As DNA, the CDR3 is TGTGCCAGCAGTGCGACGCGGACAGGTCTTACCTACGAGCAGTACTTC.

The rearrangement links TRBV11-2 to TRBJ2-1; 9 bases agree with TRBD1. The CDR3 is 14 amino acids. V was clipped by 3 bases and J by 7 bases; unmatched bases: 4. The germline V gene encodes CDR1 SGHAT and CDR2 FQNNGV. Here the CDR3 reads CASSLDRGGNEQFF. CDR3 sequence (DNA): TGTGCCAGCAGCTTGGACAGGGGAGGGAATGAGCAGTTCTTC.

The chain combines TRBV5-1 with TRBJ1-1; the match to TRBD1 covers 7 bases. Trimming took 3 bases from V and 0 from J; bases not matched to a gene: 8. In germline, CDR1 is SGHRS, CDR2 YFSETQ. There are 16 residues in the CDR3. The CDR3 nucleotides are TGCGCCAGCAGCTGGGGAAACAGGGGATTGAACACTGAAGCTTTCTTT. This translates into CASSWGNRGLNTEAFF.

This chain connects TRBV7-9 to TRBJ2-1; 13 positions match TRBD2. The V and J ends lost 7 bases and 4 bases, in that order; junction bases with no gene match: 4. This CDR3 is built from 15 residues. The germline CDR1 and CDR2 sequences are SEHNR and FQNEAQ (reference sequence). CDR3 DNA sequence: TGTGCCAGCACCCGACTAGCGGGGGGATACAATGAGCAGTTCTTC. Its protein product is CASTRLAGGYNEQFF.

The V and J genes are TRBV12-3 or TRBV12-4 and TRBJ1-1, with TRBD1 as a possible D gene (6 bases). Trimming shortened V by 7 bases and J by 4 bases, and 10 bases separated the two germline ends. This CDR3 is built from 12 residues. The CDR3, as DNA: TGTGCCAGCACCCAAGGGGGCACTGAAGCTTTCTTT. It codes for CASTQGGTEAFF.

The chain has TRBV11-3 and TRBJ2-1; D may be TRBD2 (5 bases). Germline CDR1 SGHNT, CDR2 YENEEA. The CDR3 length is 12 residues. Trimming cost V 8 bases and J 8 bases, with 13 bases left between them. CDR3 amino acids: CASGLRSDEQFF. The CDR3 bases are TGTGCCAGCGGACTTAGGTCGGATGAGCAGTTCTTC.

This clone came up many times. The chain combines TRBV10-2 with TRBJ1-6, with D maybe TRBD1 (5 bases). V gave up 2 bases and J gave up 7 bases, with 12 bases separating them. Germline CDR1 and CDR2: WSHSY and SAAADI. The CDR3 is 15 residues long. The CDR3 region has the DNA TGCGCCAGCAGTGAGGGTGGGGCGGGGAATTCACCCCTCCACTTT. Translating it yields CASSEGGAGNSPLHF.

The J gene is TRBJ2-1, the V gene TRBV18; 8 bases are a match to TRBD1. This CDR3 contains 16 residues. In germline, CDR1 is KGHSH, CDR2 LQKENI. Trimming at V came to 2 bases and at J to 3 bases, leaving 6 bases not matched to a gene. The CDR3 loop is CASSPSSGTGYNEQFF. CDR3 in DNA: TGTGCCAGCTCACCATCGTCCGGGACAGGCTACAATGAGCAGTTCTTC.

The table lists this clone with a few counts. The chain combines TRBV5-4 with TRBJ2-7, with D perhaps matching TRBD1 (6 bases). Deletions cut 4 bases from V and 2 bases from J, with 10 bases between. Germline CDR1 and CDR2: SGHNT and YYREEE (reference sequence). CDR3 length: 13 residues. The CDR3 sequence is CASSDRTAYEQYF. The CDR3 DNA is TGTGCCAGCAGCGACAGGACAGCCTACGAGCAGTACTTC.

The rearrangement joins TRBV5-1 to TRBJ2-1, with TRBD2 as a possible D gene (5 bases). Germline V gene sequence: CDR1 SGHRS, CDR2 YFSETQ. V was trimmed by 5 bases and J by 6 bases, leaving 27 bases between them. This CDR3 spans 18 amino acids. In nucleotides, the CDR3 is TGCGCCAGCAGTCGTAGCCCGCCGGGATCGGGTGGGATCAATGAGCAGTTCTTC. Its protein is CASSRSPPGSGGINEQFF.

Remarks on this clone: A junction end diverges from the germline sequence, so it may reflect a read error. The chain combines TRBV6-5 with TRBJ2-3; TRBD2 is a possible D gene (6 bases). The germline V gene encodes CDR1 MNHEY and CDR2 SVGAGI. The CDR3 is 13 amino acids. The CDR3 DNA follows: TGTGCCAGCTCCGAGGTGCGGCGGGGTCCTCCCCCCTTT. Translated: CASSEVRRGPPPF.

The J gene is TRBJ1-6, the V gene TRBV6-5; D gene unclear. V was shortened by 7 bases and J by 2 bases, with 9 bases between the two germline ends. This CDR3 has 14 residues. Germline V gene sequence: CDR1 MNHEY, CDR2 SVGAGI. CDR3: CASMLTAYNSPLHF. CDR3 in DNA: TGTGCCAGCATGTTGACTGCCTATAATTCACCCCTCCACTTT.

This clone was counted a single time. This chain links TRBV11-3 with TRBJ1-6; D is ambiguous. The CDR3 has 14 amino acids. CDR1 is SGHNT and CDR2 is YENEEA in the germline V gene. Between the trimmed V and J ends, which lost 3 bases and 6 bases, there was a span of 9 bases. Written as DNA, the CDR3 is TGTGCCAGCAGCTTTGCGGGAACTAATTCACCCCTCCACTTT. It is translated as CASSFAGTNSPLHF.